This entry concerns a single T cell receptor (beta chain). Its cognate antigen is unknown. The sample comes from a study of shared clonotypes between healthy human individuals. Study-wide points: Rarefaction demonstrated incomplete sorted-subset sequencing despite large depth.

The ends lost 4 bases at V and 6 bases at J; junction bases unmatched: 14. The germline CDR1 and CDR2 sequences are SEHNR and FQNEAQ (reference sequence). This CDR3 contains 17 residues. Using immunoSEQ multiplex PCR, the repertoire was profiled, and TCRdb retains in-frame clones only, with some absent. This table holds roughly 120,000 clones, about 67% found once. The origin of this receptor is a woman in her thirties in good health. The chain has TRBV7-9 and TRBJ2-1; 8 bases match TRBD2. Sequenced sample: memory CD8+ T cells sorted from blood. The subset: CD45RO+ cells pooled with CCR7-negative TemRA cells. The CDR3 bases are TGTGCCAGCAGCTGGGTGTCGGGACTAGAAGGCTCCAATGAGCAGTTCTTC. Translating it yields CASSWVSGLEGSNEQFF.